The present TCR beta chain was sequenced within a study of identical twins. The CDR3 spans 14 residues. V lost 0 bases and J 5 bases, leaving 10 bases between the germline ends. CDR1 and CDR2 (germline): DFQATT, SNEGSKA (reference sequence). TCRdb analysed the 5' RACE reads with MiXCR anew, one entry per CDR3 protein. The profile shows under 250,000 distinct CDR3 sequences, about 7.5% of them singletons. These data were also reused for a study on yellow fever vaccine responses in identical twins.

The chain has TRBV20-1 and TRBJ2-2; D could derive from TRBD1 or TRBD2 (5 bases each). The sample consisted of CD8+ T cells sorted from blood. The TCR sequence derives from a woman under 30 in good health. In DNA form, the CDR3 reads TGCAGTGCTAGAGACGAGAGGGGAACCGGGGAGCTGTTTTTT. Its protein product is CSARDERGTGELFF.